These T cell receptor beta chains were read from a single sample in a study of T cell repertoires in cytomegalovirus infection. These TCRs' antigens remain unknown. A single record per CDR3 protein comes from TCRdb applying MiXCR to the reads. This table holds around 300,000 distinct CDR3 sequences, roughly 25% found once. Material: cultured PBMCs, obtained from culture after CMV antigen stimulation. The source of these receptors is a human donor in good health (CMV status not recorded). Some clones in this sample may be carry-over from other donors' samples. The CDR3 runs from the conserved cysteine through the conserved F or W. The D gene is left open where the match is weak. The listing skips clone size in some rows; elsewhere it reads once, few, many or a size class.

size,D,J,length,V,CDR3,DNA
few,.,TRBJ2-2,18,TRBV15,CATSRGPRAGKNTGELFF,TGTGCCACCAGCAGGGGACCGCGGGCGGGGAAGAACACCGGGGAGCTGTTTTTT
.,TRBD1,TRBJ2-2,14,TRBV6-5,CASSRGQENGELFF,TGTGCCAGCAGCAGGGGGCAAGAGAACGGGGAGCTGTTTTTT
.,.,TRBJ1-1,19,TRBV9,CASSSLRHSPSNMNTEAFF,TGTGCCAGCAGCTCCCTGCGACATTCCCCCTCCAACATGAACACTGAAGCTTTCTTT
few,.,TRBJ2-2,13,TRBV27,CASSLTGYGELFF,TGTGCCAGCAGTTTAACAGGATACGGGGAGCTGTTTTTT
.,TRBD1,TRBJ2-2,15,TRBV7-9,CASSFRQGSTGELFF,TGTGCCAGCAGCTTCCGACAGGGGAGCACCGGGGAGCTGTTTTTT
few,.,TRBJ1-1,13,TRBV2,CASLQGMNTEAFF,TGTGCCAGCTTGCAGGGGATGAACACTGAAGCTTTCTTT
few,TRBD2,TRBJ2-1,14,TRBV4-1,CASSRTSGSYEQFF,TGCGCCAGCAGCCGGACTAGCGGGAGCTATGAGCAGTTCTTC
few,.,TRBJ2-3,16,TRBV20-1,CSASNRDRGWTNTQYF,TGCAGTGCATCGAATCGGGACAGAGGATGGACTAATACGCAGTATTTT
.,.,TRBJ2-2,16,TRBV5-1,CASSLAIQGNTGELFF,TGCGCCAGCAGCCTGGCGATACAGGGGAACACCGGGGAGCTGTTTTTT
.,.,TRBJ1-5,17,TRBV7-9,CASSLGPRGSSNQPQHF,TGTGCCAGCAGCTTAGGCCCCAGGGGTTCAAGCAATCAGCCCCAGCATTTT
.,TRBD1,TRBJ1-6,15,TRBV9,CASSGHGQEASPLHF,TGTGCCAGCAGCGGCCACGGACAGGAAGCCTCACCCCTCCACTTT
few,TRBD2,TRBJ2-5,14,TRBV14,CASSQGLAVETQYF,TGTGCCAGCAGCCAAGGACTAGCGGTCGAGACCCAGTACTTC
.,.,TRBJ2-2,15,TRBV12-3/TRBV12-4,CASKIARPATGELFF,TGTGCCAGCAAGATAGCCAGGCCGGCGACCGGGGAGCTGTTTTTT
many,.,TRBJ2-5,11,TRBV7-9,CASSASKTQYF,TGTGCCAGCAGCGCATCGAAGACCCAGTACTTC
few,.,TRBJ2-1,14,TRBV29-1,CSVDPGNSAGEQFF,TGCAGCGTTGACCCGGGGAACAGTGCGGGTGAGCAGTTCTTC
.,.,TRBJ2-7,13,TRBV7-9,CASSFRVGDEQYF,TGTGCCAGCAGCTTCAGGGTTGGCGACGAGCAGTACTTC
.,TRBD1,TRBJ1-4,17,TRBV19,CASRPGQGFLTNEKLFF,TGTGCCAGTAGACCGGGACAGGGGTTCTTGACTAATGAAAAACTGTTTTTT
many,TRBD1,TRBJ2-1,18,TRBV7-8,CASSLRDRVLSSYNEQFF,TGTGCCAGCAGCTTAAGGGACAGGGTGTTATCCTCCTACAATGAGCAGTTCTTC
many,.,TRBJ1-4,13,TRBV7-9,CASSLDSGPKLFF,TGTGCCAGCAGCTTAGATTCAGGGCCAAAACTGTTTTTT
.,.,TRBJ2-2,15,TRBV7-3,CASSLGGTTTGELFF,TGTGCCAGCAGCTTAGGTGGGACAACCACCGGGGAGCTGTTTTTT
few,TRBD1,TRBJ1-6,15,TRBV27,CASSLFGTGGSPLHF,TGTGCCAGCAGTTTATTCGGGACAGGGGGTTCACCCCTCCACTTT
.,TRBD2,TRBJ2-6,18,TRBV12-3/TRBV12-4,CASSRTSGPVSGANVLTF,TGTGCCAGCAGTCGTACTAGCGGGCCCGTCTCTGGGGCCAACGTCCTGACTTTC
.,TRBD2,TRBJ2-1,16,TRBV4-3,CASSQVGTTVGNEQFF,TGCGCCAGCAGCCAAGTCGGGACTACCGTGGGAAATGAGCAGTTCTTC
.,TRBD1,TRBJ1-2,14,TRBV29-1,CSVEDRRDRVGYTF,TGCAGCGTTGAAGATAGACGGGACAGGGTCGGCTACACCTTC
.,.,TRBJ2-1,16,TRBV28,CASISQGGESYNEQFF,TGTGCCAGCATTTCTCAAGGGGGGGAGTCTTACAATGAGCAGTTCTTC
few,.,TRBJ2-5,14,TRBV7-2,CASREGGVTETQYF,TGTGCCAGCAGGGAAGGGGGAGTCACAGAGACCCAGTACTTC
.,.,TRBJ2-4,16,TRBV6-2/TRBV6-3,CASSSRAGVAGNIQYF,TGTGCCAGCAGTTCCAGGGCAGGGGTGGCGGGGAACATTCAGTACTTC
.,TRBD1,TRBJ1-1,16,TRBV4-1,CASRHTRQGRDTEAFF,TGCGCCAGCAGACATACGAGACAGGGAAGGGACACTGAAGCTTTCTTT
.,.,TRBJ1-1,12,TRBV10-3,CAISEAVTEAFF,TGTGCCATCAGTGAAGCGGTCACTGAAGCTTTCTTT